This TCR beta chain was identified during a study of T cells in Graves' hyperthyroidism and ophthalmopathy. Amplification yielded TCR beta CDR3 regions, with RNA transcripts as the source. Carried out on the TCR CDR3, a first-round RT-PCR used the HTBI primer set. Each CDR3 protein is one row after TCRdb ran MiXCR on the multiplex PCR reads. The table lists about 360,000 distinct CDR3 sequences, around a quarter of them singletons. Fresh peripheral blood, more than 8 ml of it, supplied the PBMCs. The receptor's source is a man aged 50-60 years with Graves' hyperthyroidism. The sample consisted of blood.

The CDR3 here is CASQILQGADTQYF. In DNA form, the CDR3 reads TGTGCCAGTCAAATCCTTCAGGGGGCAGATACGCAGTATTTT. The chain uses TRBV19 and TRBJ2-3; 7 nucleotides align to TRBD1. Unmatched junction bases numbered 9, after V lost 8 bases and J lost 4 bases. Germline V gives CDR1 LNHDA, CDR2 SQIVND (reference sequence). This CDR3 has 14 residues.